This TCR beta chain came from a study of Ad26.COV2.S vaccination and SARS-CoV-2 variants. Study-wide results and caveats: CD8+ and CD4+ T cells specific for spike reportedly responded with substantial breadth after vaccination.

Here immunoSEQ multiplex PCR was the method, and the copy in TCRdb shows in-frame clones only, minus some. Of some 640,000 clones listed, about 89% are singletons. V dropped 6 bases and J dropped 1; count of bases not matched to a gene: 5. The CDR3 is made up of 14 amino acids. The germline V gene has CDR1 SQVTM and CDR2 ANQGSEA. A remark on this clone: Its antigen is not known.

As to treatment: approximately 18 received Ad26.COV2.S at low or high dose, single or two shots; roughly 5 received placebo; per-sample allocation not given. It was on day 63 after the first vaccine or placebo injection that samples were taken. Wuhan-strain spike was delivered by a replication-incompetent Ad26 vector. The material was peripheral blood, obtained in a trial of Ad26.COV2.S vaccine versus placebo. The chain couples TRBV29-1 to TRBJ2-7; 11 nucleotides line up with TRBD2. This clonotype was sampled from a person aged 18-65 years who received the Ad26.COV2.S COVID-19 vaccine or a placebo. CDR3 region: CSVETSGTSYEQYF. The CDR3, as DNA: TGCAGCGTCGAGACTAGCGGGACTTCCTACGAGCAGTACTTC.